The rows below give T cell receptor beta chains drawn from one sample of a study of cytomegalovirus exposure and HLA in healthy donors. The assay was immunoSEQ multiplex PCR, and TCRdb's table has in-frame clones only and misses some. The table has 210,000 or so clones, roughly 81% seen once. Sequenced material: PBMCs. All receptors derive from a girl aged 2-10 years in good health and CMV-seronegative. The conserved cysteine and the conserved F or W are not part of the CDR3 here. Each record gives: clone size, J gene, V gene, CDR3 protein. Expanded clones get a size class; other rows say once, few or many, or leave the size out.

size: NA
J: TRBJ1-4
V: TRBV6-1
CDR3: ASSRDFATNEKLF

size: NA
J: TRBJ1-4
V: TRBV29-1
CDR3: SARDRESQKLF

size: NA
J: TRBJ2-7
V: TRBV27
CDR3: ASSYGTGGTYEQY

size: NA
J: TRBJ1-2
V: TRBV11-3
CDR3: ASSLGQGSNYGYT

size: NA
J: TRBJ2-2
V: TRBV9
CDR3: ASSVEVSGRAKTGELF

size: NA
J: TRBJ2-7
V: TRBV2
CDR3: ASSLDRNYEQY

size: NA
J: TRBJ2-7
V: TRBV6-5
CDR3: ASRIGQAYYEQY

size: NA
J: TRBJ2-1
V: TRBV30
CDR3: ACRTSGRDYNEQF

size: NA
J: TRBJ1-3
V: TRBV5-6
CDR3: ASSLDNSGNTIY

size: NA
J: TRBJ1-5
V: TRBV7-8
CDR3: ASSLVFLNQPQH

size: once
J: TRBJ2-1
V: TRBV5-4
CDR3: ASSPWGGSLAGGYNEQF

size: NA
J: TRBJ2-6
V: TRBV9
CDR3: ASSPRTGGESGANVLT

size: NA
J: TRBJ2-7
V: TRBV11-2
CDR3: ASSAQVNYEQY

size: NA
J: TRBJ2-7
V: TRBV7-8
CDR3: ASSPRAGGRAPYEQY

size: NA
J: TRBJ2-5
V: TRBV11-2
CDR3: ASSLVYETQY

size: NA
J: TRBJ2-3
V: TRBV6-1
CDR3: ASRRDSLRDTQY

size: once
J: TRBJ1-1
V: TRBV9
CDR3: ASSVDRENTEAF

size: NA
J: TRBJ1-4
V: TRBV25-1
CDR3: ASSEQGANEKLF

size: NA
J: TRBJ2-1
V: TRBV6-6
CDR3: ARVPGGSCDNEQF

size: once
J: TRBJ1-5
V: TRBV23-1
CDR3: ASSPRIAAQPQH

size: NA
J: TRBJ2-3
V: TRBV5-4
CDR3: ASSRGTDTQY

size: NA
J: TRBJ2-1
V: TRBV6-5
CDR3: ASRVAGGPNEQF

size: NA
J: TRBJ1-5
V: TRBV11-2
CDR3: ASSLGAEFQPQH

size: NA
J: TRBJ2-1
V: TRBV7-2
CDR3: ASSLGSGGANEQF

size: NA
J: TRBJ2-3
V: TRBV9
CDR3: ASSVGAGAGSADTQY

size: NA
J: TRBJ2-3
V: TRBV11-2
CDR3: ASSFWGGTDTQY

size: NA
J: TRBJ1-2
V: TRBV30
CDR3: AWSVEVQGVYGYT

size: NA
J: TRBJ2-7
V: TRBV6-1
CDR3: ASSERADRGHEQH

size: NA
J: TRBJ2-3
V: TRBV4-1
CDR3: ASSHLGLLTDTQY

size: NA
J: TRBJ1-2
V: TRBV4-2
CDR3: ASSQDRGDYGYT

size: once
J: TRBJ2-5
V: TRBV15
CDR3: ATSPRQGPGETQY

size: once
J: TRBJ2-4
V: TRBV4-1
CDR3: ASSQDIGNIQY

size: NA
J: TRBJ1-6
V: TRBV21-1
CDR3: ASSKDRGSYNSPLH

size: NA
J: TRBJ1-5
V: TRBV19
CDR3: ASSFTQGAWNQPQH

size: NA
J: TRBJ1-6
V: TRBV4-1
CDR3: ASSSEDYLRSYNSPLH

size: NA
J: TRBJ2-2
V: TRBV4-1
CDR3: ASSRVTGGLYTGELF

size: NA
J: TRBJ1-2
V: TRBV10-3
CDR3: AISGPRDRANYGYT

size: NA
J: TRBJ2-7
V: TRBV9
CDR3: ASSAQGTSRQGIYEQY

size: NA
J: TRBJ2-7
V: TRBV5-4
CDR3: ASSGGGGYEQY

size: NA
J: TRBJ2-7
V: TRBV9
CDR3: ASSAHLAPGEQY

size: once
J: TRBJ1-4
V: TRBV6-1
CDR3: ASSVADRFNEKLF

size: once
J: TRBJ1-5
V: TRBV6-6
CDR3: ASTPLTGNQPQH

size: NA
J: TRBJ1-2
V: TRBV29-1
CDR3: SVADAGTGWGCT

size: NA
J: TRBJ1-1
V: TRBV7-9
CDR3: ASSLGQGRSTEAF

size: once
J: TRBJ1-1
V: TRBV7-3
CDR3: ASSTPGGGWTEAF

size: NA
J: TRBJ1-4
V: TRBV10-2
CDR3: ASSLTRVEKLF

size: NA
J: TRBJ2-1
V: TRBV7-9
CDR3: ASSSSRTSGANEQF

size: NA
J: TRBJ1-3
V: TRBV12-5
CDR3: ASGKGTFSGNTIY

size: NA
J: TRBJ2-1
V: TRBV29-1
CDR3: SVRGNGASSYNEQF

size: NA
J: TRBJ1-3
V: TRBV7-9
CDR3: SSSLGQGLISGNTIY

size: NA
J: TRBJ1-5
V: TRBV6-5
CDR3: ASSYSRGSNQPQH

size: NA
J: TRBJ1-6
V: TRBV7-9
CDR3: ASSLSGYNSPLH

size: NA
J: TRBJ2-3
V: TRBV9
CDR3: ASSVEGSDTQY